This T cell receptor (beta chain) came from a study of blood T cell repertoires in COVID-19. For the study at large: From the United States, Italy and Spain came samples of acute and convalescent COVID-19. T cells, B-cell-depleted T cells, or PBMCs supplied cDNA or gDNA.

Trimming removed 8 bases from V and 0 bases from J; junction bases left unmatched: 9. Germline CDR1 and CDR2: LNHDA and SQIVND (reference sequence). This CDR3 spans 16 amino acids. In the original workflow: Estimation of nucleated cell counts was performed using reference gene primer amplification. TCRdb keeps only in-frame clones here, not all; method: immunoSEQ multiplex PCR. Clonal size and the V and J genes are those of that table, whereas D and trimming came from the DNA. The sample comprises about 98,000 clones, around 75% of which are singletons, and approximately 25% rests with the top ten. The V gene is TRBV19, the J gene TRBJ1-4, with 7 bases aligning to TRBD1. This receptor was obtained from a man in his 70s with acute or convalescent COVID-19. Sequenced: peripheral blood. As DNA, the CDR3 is TGTGCCAGTGGACGACAGGGAATAACAACTAATGAAAAACTGTTTTTT. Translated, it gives CASGRQGITTNEKLFF.